One and the same sample provided the 14 T cell receptor beta chains below, sequenced in a study of cytomegalovirus exposure and HLA in healthy donors. The study ran its PCR with 60 Vbeta and 13 Jbeta primers. TCRdb's table, derived via immunoSEQ multiplex PCR, lists solely in-frame clones and lacks some. Altogether over 150,000 clones are present, over 70% being singletons, with the ten largest covering roughly 4.7%. The sample comprised PBMCs. The receptors shown here come from a man aged 25-45 years in good health and CMV-seronegative.

The chain couples TRBV30 to TRBJ1-1; D is perhaps TRBD1 (6 bases). Germline V gives CDR1 GTSNPN, CDR2 SVGIG (reference sequence). CDR3 size: 13 residues. V lost 8 bases and J 1 base, leaving 14 bases between the germline ends. CDR3 DNA: TGTGCCCGGCCCGGCAGGGGGAACACTGAAGCTTTCTTT. As protein: CARPGRGNTEAFF.

The chain uses TRBV10-3 and TRBJ2-5; possibly TRBD2 for D (6 bases). The end of the DNA fits TRBJ2-7 better, so the J call may be wrong. Germline values: CDR1 ENHRY, CDR2 SYGVKD. This CDR3 is 12 amino acids long. The CDR3 sequence is CAITNSGDEQYF. Here the CDR3 DNA reads TGTGCCATCACGAACTCGGGGGACGAGCAGTACTTC.

This clone was picked up one time. The chain uses TRBV7-2 and TRBJ2-3; TRBD2 aligns across 7 bases. V lost 0 bases to trimming and J lost 1 base; unmatched junction nucleotides: 4. Per the germline V gene, CDR1 is SGHTA and CDR2 is FQGNSA. The CDR3 has 16 residues. As DNA, the CDR3 is TGTGCCAGCAGCTTAGCGAGGACTAGGGGCACAGATACGCAGTATTTT. It codes for CASSLARTRGTDTQYF.

The chain is built from TRBV5-1 and TRBJ1-2, with D possibly matching TRBD1 (5 bases). V shed 5 bases and J shed 3 bases, with 17 bases lying between them. The CDR3 covers 15 residues. Germline V CDR1 and CDR2: SGHRS, YFSETQ. The CDR3 sequence: CASSSVGGADYGYTF. The CDR3 DNA is TGCGCCAGCAGTTCTGTGGGGGGTGCGGACTATGGCTACACCTTC.

The rearrangement links TRBV25-1 to TRBJ1-2; D remains unclear. V was pared by 4 bases and J by 6 bases, with 15 bases between. Germline V gene sequence: CDR1 MGHDK, CDR2 SYGVNS. The CDR3 sequence is 14 residues long. CDR3 in DNA: TGTGCCAGCAGTGCACAGCGGTGGGATAATGGCTACACCTTC. This translates into CASSAQRWDNGYTF.

The genes are TRBV7-2 and TRBJ2-7; 9 bases map to TRBD1. The germline gives CDR1 SGHTA, CDR2 FQGNSA. This CDR3 has 16 residues. V dropped 0 bases and J dropped 6; count of bases not matched to a gene: 9. For the CDR3, the DNA is TGTGCCAGCAGCTTAGCTGGGGGACAGGGAACACGCGAGCAGTACTTC. Protein product: CASSLAGGQGTREQYF.

This rearrangement joins TRBV28 to TRBJ2-2, with TRBD1 as a possible D gene (6 bases). The germline V gene has CDR1 MDHEN and CDR2 SYDVKM. V shed 5 bases and J shed 2 bases, with 15 bases lying between them. The CDR3 is 16 residues long. As DNA, the CDR3 is TGTGCCAGCAGTAACCTGACAGGAGCTAACACCGGGGAGCTGTTTTTT. It is translated as CASSNLTGANTGELFF.

V gene TRBV11-3 combines with J gene TRBJ2-6, with D possibly matching TRBD1 (6 bases). CDR1 and CDR2 (germline): SGHNT, YENEEA. Between the trimmed V and J ends, which lost 1 base and 2 bases, there was a span of 6 bases. The CDR3 is made up of 15 amino acids. In nucleotides, the CDR3 is TGTGCCAGCAGCTTAGGGGGGCCTGGGGCCAACGTCCTGACTTTC. It translates to CASSLGGPGANVLTF.

The chain has TRBV5-6 and TRBJ1-6; TRBD1 matches at 7 bases. J lost 9 bases, V lost 4 bases, and 13 bases had no gene match. CDR1 is SGHDT, CDR2 YYEEEE, per germline. CDR3 length: 16 residues. The CDR3 spells CASSQGQPTGTSPLHF. DNA for the CDR3: TGTGCCAGCAGCCAGGGACAGCCGACTGGGACTTCACCCCTCCACTTT.

This sequence joins TRBV28 and TRBJ2-5, with TRBD1 matching 7 bases. Germline lookup yields CDR1 MDHEN and CDR2 SYDVKM. This CDR3 comprises 14 residues. Trimming cost V 10 bases and J 2 bases; bases outside gene matches: 10. The chain's CDR3 is CATSGTGVQETQYF. CDR3 DNA: TGTGCCACCTCTGGTACAGGGGTACAAGAGACCCAGTACTTC. The complete variable domain, with remaining parts taken from reference TRBV28 and TRBJ2-5, reads DVKVTQSSRYLVKRTGEKVFLECVQDMDHENMFWYRQDPGLGLRLIYFSYDVKMKEKGDIPEGYSVSREKKERFSLILESASTNQTSMYLCATSGTGVQETQYFGPGTRLLVL.

V and J are TRBV6-5 and TRBJ2-3, with D hard to call. CDR3 size: 11 residues. Germline CDR1 and CDR2: MNHEY and SVGAGI. V gave up 10 bases and J gave up 7 bases, with 12 bases separating them. The CDR3 nucleotides are TGTGCCACCCTGTCAGGATATACGCAGTATTTT. Translated, it gives CATLSGYTQYF.

This rearrangement joins TRBV19 to TRBJ1-5; no reliable D call. The CDR3 has 14 amino acids. Trimming cost V 3 bases and J 0 bases, with 6 bases left between them. CDR1 is LNHDA and CDR2 is SQIVND in the germline V gene (reference sequence). The CDR3 spells CASSIRSSNQPQHF. CDR3 in DNA: TGTGCCAGTAGTATTCGGAGTAGCAATCAGCCCCAGCATTTT.

The chain combines TRBV4-3 with TRBJ2-2, with TRBD2 identical over 9 bases. The V and J ends lost 1 base and 6 bases, in that order; junction bases with no gene match: 9. This CDR3 comprises 17 residues. Germline CDR1 is LGHNA and CDR2 is YSLEER. The CDR3 bases are TGCGCCAGCAGCCAAGCCCCTTCCGGGACTAGCTCCGGGGAGCTGTTTTTT. This translates into CASSQAPSGTSSGELFF.

V is TRBV5-6 and J is TRBJ2-6; no clear D gene. V was trimmed by 1 base and J by 4 bases, leaving 9 bases between them. The CDR3 length is 15 residues. Germline-derived CDR1 and CDR2 are SGHDT and YYEEEE. The CDR3 DNA reads as TGTGCCAGCAGCTTGAGCGTGAGCGGGGCCAACGTCCTGACTTTC. It specifies CASSLSVSGANVLTF.